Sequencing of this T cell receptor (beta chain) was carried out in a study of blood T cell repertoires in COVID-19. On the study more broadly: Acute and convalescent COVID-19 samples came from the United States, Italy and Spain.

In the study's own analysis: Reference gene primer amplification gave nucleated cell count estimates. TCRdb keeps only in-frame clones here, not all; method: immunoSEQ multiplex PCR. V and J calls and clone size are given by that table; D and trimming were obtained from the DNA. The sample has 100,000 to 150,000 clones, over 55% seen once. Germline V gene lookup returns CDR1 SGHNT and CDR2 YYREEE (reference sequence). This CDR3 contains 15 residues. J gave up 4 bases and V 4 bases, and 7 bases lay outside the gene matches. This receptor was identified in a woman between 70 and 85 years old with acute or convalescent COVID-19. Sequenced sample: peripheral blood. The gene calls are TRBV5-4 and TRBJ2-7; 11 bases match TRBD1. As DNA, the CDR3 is TGTGCCAGCAGCCCCCGGACAGGGGGCTTTTACGAGCAGTACTTC. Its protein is CASSPRTGGFYEQYF.